The 21 T cell receptor beta chains listed next were all sequenced from one sample in a study of CD8 T cells in ankylosing spondylitis. Whole-study findings and limits: A TCR beta motif made of eight highly homologous variants seemed typical of ankylosing spondylitis blood.

For these receptors, no antigen is known. MiXCR, run by TCRdb on the 5' RACE reads, gives a single entry per CDR3 protein. The table lists over 450,000 distinct CDR3 sequences, roughly 13% of them singletons. The sample comprised blood, either unsorted or a sorted T cell fraction (not recorded which). Receptors were obtained from a male donor with ankylosing spondylitis.

This clonotype has just a few counts. This rearrangement joins TRBV7-9 to TRBJ2-1; 9 nucleotides agree with TRBD2. Germline V CDR1 and CDR2: SEHNR, FQNEAQ (reference sequence). The CDR3 totals 15 residues. J lost 10 bases, V lost 1 base, and 8 bases had no gene match. The CDR3 sequence: CASSLGIPTSGEQFF. CDR3 sequence (DNA): TGTGCCAGCAGCTTAGGTATTCCGACTAGCGGAGAGCAGTTCTTC.

The genes are TRBV7-6 and TRBJ1-2; D call uncertain. This CDR3 spans 14 amino acids. V was cut by 6 bases and J by 2 bases, with 13 bases left in between. CDR1 and CDR2 (germline): SGHVS, FNYEAQ. DNA of the CDR3: TGTGCCAGCAGTCCTCGTGGGTTGAACTATGGCTACACCTTC. Its translation is CASSPRGLNYGYTF. Supplemented by reference TRBV7-6 and TRBJ1-2, the full variable domain reads GAGVSQSPRYKVTKRGQDVALRCDPISGHVSLYWYRQALGQGPEFLTYFNYEAQQDKSGLPNDRFSAERPEGSISTLTIQRTEQRDSAMYRCASSPRGLNYGYTFGSGTRLTVV.

This clonotype was picked up many times. This chain uses TRBV5-1 with TRBJ2-2; no clear D. The CDR3 consists of 13 residues. In germline, CDR1 is SGHRS, CDR2 YFSETQ. The V end lost 1 base, the J end lost 7 bases, and 8 bases lay between the germline ends. CDR3 amino acids: CASSLMGIGELFF. CDR3 sequence (DNA): TGCGCCAGCAGCTTGATGGGTATCGGGGAGCTGTTTTTT.

The chain carries TRBV7-9 and TRBJ2-4; 13 nucleotides match TRBD2. This CDR3 is 15 amino acids long. V was pared by 5 bases and J by 5 bases, with 3 bases of the junction left unmatched. Per germline, CDR1 SEHNR and CDR2 FQNEAQ (reference sequence). The CDR3 region has the DNA TGTGCCAGCAGCCCGGGACTAGCGGGACAAAACATTCAGTACTTC. Translation: CASSPGLAGQNIQYF.

A note on this clonotype: Since the CDR3 does not end with the conserved phenylalanine or tryptophan, this likely comes from a read error. The DNA is left out, because the CDR3 cannot be placed on it with certainty; the CDR3 is given as TCRdb lists it. This sequence joins TRBV18 and TRBJ1-2. Germline values: CDR1 KGHSH, CDR2 LQKENI. The CDR3 length equals 8 residues, ends included. The CDR3: CASSPADL.

The chain recombines TRBV5-1 with TRBJ2-3, with D possibly matching TRBD1 (6 bases). The germline V gene encodes CDR1 SGHRS and CDR2 YFSETQ. V lost 1 base and J 0 bases, leaving 21 bases between the germline ends. The CDR3 loop spans 19 amino acids. The CDR3 is CASSLRGISVPLSTDTQYF. The DNA for the CDR3 is TGCGCCAGCAGCTTGAGGGGGATATCTGTGCCCCTGAGCACAGATACGCAGTATTTT.

This clonotype was detected ten times or more. The chain carries TRBV29-1 and TRBJ2-5; 9 bases map to TRBD2. Germline loops: CDR1 SQVTM, CDR2 ANQGSEA. The CDR3 has 17 residues. The junction had 16 bases not matched to a gene; V was cut back by 4 bases and J by 4 bases. Here the CDR3 DNA reads TGCAGCGTTGGGACTAGCGTCAAATCGGTTTGGGGAGAGACCCAGTACTTC. Translating it yields CSVGTSVKSVWGETQYF.

This clonotype was detected a few times. The V gene is TRBV2, the J gene TRBJ2-7, with D maybe TRBD1 (6 bases). Trimming removed 8 bases from V and 0 bases from J, with 11 bases in between. Germline loops: CDR1 SNHLY, CDR2 FYNNEI. The CDR3 covers 13 residues. CDR3 nucleotides: TGTGCCAGCTCACAGGGTAGCTCCTACGAGCAGTACTTC. It specifies CASSQGSSYEQYF.

This clonotype came up a few times. This chain uses TRBV15 with TRBJ2-1, with TRBD2 matching over 7 bases. The CDR3 is 16 residues long. Per germline, CDR1 LNHNV and CDR2 YYDKDF (reference sequence). With V trimmed by 8 bases and J by 7 bases, 17 bases remained unmatched. Here the CDR3 DNA reads TGTGCCACCCGCCCCCCTTCGGGAGGTCAGAAGAATGAGCAGTTCTTC. This translates into CATRPPSGGQKNEQFF.

This clonotype has only a few counts. This chain links TRBV29-1 with TRBJ2-3, with D uncertain. Per germline, CDR1 SQVTM and CDR2 ANQGSEA. The CDR3 runs to 12 residues. Trimming took off 1 base at V and 0 bases at J, with 2 bases between the two ends. The CDR3 region is CSVEASTDTQYF. The CDR3, as DNA: TGCAGCGTTGAAGCTAGCACAGATACGCAGTATTTT.

J is TRBJ2-7 and V is TRBV5-1; D is ambiguous. Trimming removed 4 bases from V and 3 bases from J, with 11 bases in between. Germline V gene lookup returns CDR1 SGHRS and CDR2 YFSETQ. This CDR3 is 13 amino acids long. In DNA, the CDR3 is TGCGCCAGCAGCCCGGCTGGGTACTACGAGCAGTACTTC. It is translated as CASSPAGYYEQYF.

This clonotype was detected a few times. V is TRBV7-9 and J is TRBJ1-1; D not resolved. Between the trimmed V and J ends, which lost 4 bases and 3 bases, there was a span of 9 bases. The CDR3 contains 13 residues. The V gene's germline CDR1 is SEHNR and CDR2 FQNEAQ (reference sequence). CDR3 in DNA: TGTGCCAGCAGCTCCCGTGTGGACACTGAAGCTTTCTTT. It is translated as CASSSRVDTEAFF.

The V call is TRBV29-1, the J call TRBJ1-2; unclear D gene. The V end was cut by 2 bases, the J end by 7 bases, with 14 bases between. The CDR3 loop spans 13 amino acids. Germline CDR1 reads SQVTM; CDR2 reads ANQGSEA. CDR3 sequence reads: CSVEIWAEGGYTF. The CDR3 DNA follows: TGCAGCGTTGAAATTTGGGCCGAGGGTGGCTACACCTTC.

The chain couples TRBV7-6 to TRBJ2-3; 9 bases are shared with TRBD1. The ends lost 1 base at V and 5 bases at J; junction bases unmatched: 13. Per germline, CDR1 SGHVS and CDR2 FNYEAQ. The CDR3 length is 18 residues. The CDR3 bases are TGTGCCAGCAGCTTAGGCTTCAGCGACAGGGGGTCAGGAGATACGCAGTATTTT. Encoded protein: CASSLGFSDRGSGDTQYF.

The chain combines TRBV6-5 with TRBJ2-3, with 7 bases identical to TRBD2. CDR3 size: 16 residues. J was trimmed by 1 base and V by 4 bases; bases with no gene match: 8. Germline CDR1 reads MNHEY; CDR2 reads SVGAGI. For the CDR3, the DNA is TGTGCCAGCAGTTCCGCGCTTGGGGGGGGCACAGATACGCAGTATTTT. Translated, it gives CASSSALGGGTDTQYF.

This clonotype has at least ten counts. The rearrangement joins TRBV10-3 to TRBJ2-7; 10 bases are a match to TRBD1. Trimming removed 6 bases from V and 1 base from J; junction bases left unmatched: 0. Germline V gene lookup returns CDR1 ENHRY and CDR2 SYGVKD. This CDR3 spans 13 amino acids. CDR3 sequence reads: CAIRDRGSYEQYF. Written as DNA, the CDR3 is TGTGCCATCAGGGACAGGGGGTCCTACGAGCAGTACTTC.

This clonotype has ten or more counts. This chain uses TRBV5-1 with TRBJ1-1, with TRBD1 as a possible D gene (6 bases). The germline V gene has CDR1 SGHRS and CDR2 YFSETQ. V was pared by 2 bases and J by 3 bases, with 14 bases between. The CDR3 contains 15 residues. For the CDR3, the DNA is TGCGCCAGCAGCTTAGAAACAGGGTGGGACACTGAAGCTTTCTTT. It is translated as CASSLETGWDTEAFF.

This clonotype was detected a few times. The genes are TRBV5-1 and TRBJ2-5; D is ambiguous. V shed 7 bases and J shed 1 base, with 8 bases lying between them. The germline V gene has CDR1 SGHRS and CDR2 YFSETQ. The CDR3 is 12 amino acids. Here the CDR3 DNA reads TGCGCCAGCTTCGACATCCAAGAGACCCAGTACTTC. It codes for CASFDIQETQYF.

This clonotype has at least ten counts. This chain links TRBV29-1 with TRBJ2-7; 9 nucleotides line up with TRBD1. CDR1 SQVTM and CDR2 ANQGSEA come from the germline V gene. V trimming: 6 bases; J trimming: 6 bases; junction bases outside the gene matches: 12. The CDR3 spans 14 residues. The chain's CDR3 is CSVEPGQGGFEQYF. In DNA form, the CDR3 reads TGCAGCGTGGAACCGGGACAGGGAGGGTTCGAGCAGTACTTC.

The chain has TRBV20-1 and TRBJ1-2; D not resolved. V shed 6 bases and J shed 1 base, with 21 bases lying between them. From germline, CDR1 is DFQATT and CDR2 SNEGSKA (reference sequence). This CDR3 spans 16 amino acids. Written as DNA, the CDR3 is TGCAGTGCCCCACCCGTCGGGCAGACTCTTAACTATGGCTACACCTTC. It encodes CSAPPVGQTLNYGYTF.

The sample holds a few counts of this clonotype. The chain's CDR3 is CAISWDPGYEQYF. CDR3 sequence (DNA): TGTGCCATCAGTTGGGATCCGGGGTACGAGCAGTACTTC. V is TRBV10-3 and J is TRBJ2-7, with D perhaps TRBD2 (5 bases). CDR3 length equals 13 residues. Trimming removed 5 bases from V and 4 bases from J, with 12 bases in between. Per the germline V gene, CDR1 is ENHRY and CDR2 is SYGVKD.